This TCR beta chain originates from a study of CD8 T cells in Susac syndrome. Study-level information: At blood draw, Susac syndrome patients were therapy-naive, on corticosteroids, or on intravenous immunoglobulin alone. General observations from the study: Total CD8+ and CD8+ TEMRA repertoires contained about 15 and five Susac-specific public clones, respectively.

Random hexamers primed reverse transcription of about 0.45 to 1 ug RNA. It was immunoSEQ multiplex PCR that amplified TCR beta CDR3 across 54 Vbeta and 13 Jbeta. MiXCR, run by TCRdb on the immunoSEQ multiplex PCR reads, gives a single entry per CDR3 protein. This table has around 150,000 distinct CDR3 sequences, over 90% appearing once. The patients with Susac syndrome satisfied recently defined diagnostic criteria for either definite or probable disease. The V gene lost 4 bases and the J gene lost 4 bases, with 18 bases spanning the gap. This CDR3 contains 15 residues. CDR1 and CDR2 (germline): SGHDT, YYEEEE. Points on this clonotype: No antigen is known for it.

V is TRBV5-6 and J is TRBJ2-7, with D perhaps given as TRBD1 or TRBD2 (6 bases each). The receptor was derived from a human donor with Susac syndrome. The sequencing sample was made of CD8+ T cells from PBMCs. The CDR3 is CASSHAGGGRYEQYF. CDR3 DNA: TGTGCCAGCAGCCACGCCGGGGGCGGAAGGTACGAGCAGTACTTC.